This T cell receptor beta chain originates from a study of technical replicates of blood from a few donors. The protocol was immunoSEQ multiplex PCR, while the TCRdb copy is restricted to in-frame clones and leaves out a portion. Seen here are approximately 45,000 clones, 96% observed once, and the top ten hold less than 0.45%. CDR1 is MNHNS, CDR2 SASEGT, per germline. Trimming cost V 3 bases and J 2 bases, with 26 bases left between them. This CDR3 region has 19 residues. The chain carries TRBV6-1 and TRBJ2-7; the D gene is possibly TRBD2 (6 bases). The receptor was isolated from a human donor in good health. Sequenced sample: T cells isolated from PBMCs. This chain's CDR3 is CASSDDLPQGIGGAYEQYF. The CDR3 DNA reads TGTGCCAGCAGTGATGATCTCCCGCAGGGAATAGGCGGGGCCTACGAGCAGTACTTC.